Listed below are T cell receptor beta chains from one sample, sequenced in a study of T cells after yellow fever vaccination. TCRdb reprocessed the 5' RACE reads with MiXCR, giving one entry per CDR3 protein. The sample shows 300,000 to 350,000 distinct CDR3 sequences, roughly 4% of them seen only once. Sequencing used PBMCs, obtained 5 days after the yellow fever booster vaccination. These receptor sequences come from a man aged 18 to 35 who received the YFV17D yellow fever vaccine. The CDR3 runs from the conserved cysteine through the conserved F or W. The D gene is left open where the match is weak. Clone size appears in some rows only: once, few, many, or a class for an expanded clone.

j_call v_call clone_size d_call cdr3_nt cdr3_aa
TRBJ1-5 TRBV4-1 many . TGCGCCAGCAGCCAGAGACACGTTAGCAATCAGCCCCAGCATTTT CASSQRHVSNQPQHF
TRBJ1-2 TRBV29-1 few TRBD1 TGCAGCGTTGACAGGGGGAACTATGGCTACACCTTC CSVDRGNYGYTF
TRBJ1-1 TRBV5-1 . . TGCGCCAGCAGTGGCACGGGGGTCACTGAAGCTTTCTTT CASSGTGVTEAFF
TRBJ2-5 TRBV20-1 few TRBD1 TGCAGTGCTAGGGCCGGGACAGGGGCCCAAGAGACCCAGTACTTC CSARAGTGAQETQYF
TRBJ2-5 TRBV6-2/TRBV6-3 . TRBD1 TGTGCCAGCAGCCGAACACCGGGACAGGGCCAAGAGACCCAGTACTTC CASSRTPGQGQETQYF
TRBJ1-1 TRBV11-1 . . TGTGCCAGCAGCTTAGCGTCGTACACTGAAGCTTTCTTT CASSLASYTEAFF
TRBJ2-3 TRBV12-3/TRBV12-4 . TRBD1 TGTGCCAGCACCTCCCGGACAGGGGGTTCAGATACGCAGTATTTT CASTSRTGGSDTQYF
TRBJ1-1 TRBV5-1 many . TGCGCCAGCAGCTTGGTAGGGGAGGGCGGCACTGAAGCTTTCTTT CASSLVGEGGTEAFF
TRBJ2-1 TRBV6-5 many TRBD2 TGTGCCAGCACTAGCGGCGCCTTCAATGAGCAGTTCTTC CASTSGAFNEQFF
TRBJ2-5 TRBV7-2 few TRBD2 TGTGCCAGCAGCTTAGACGGGGGGAGGCAAGAGACCCAGTACTTC CASSLDGGRQETQYF
TRBJ2-5 TRBV4-1 . . TGCGCCAGCAGCCTCGTTCCCGGGGAAGAGACCCAGTACTTC CASSLVPGEETQYF
TRBJ2-5 TRBV18 . . TGTGCCAGCTCACCCAACAAGGCCGGGGAGACCCAGTACTTC CASSPNKAGETQYF
TRBJ2-1 TRBV5-1 . . TGCGCCAGCACCCGGGACTCTGGCTCCTACAATGAGCAGTTCTTC CASTRDSGSYNEQFF
TRBJ1-1 TRBV29-1 . TRBD1 TGCAGCGTTGTGAGGTCCGGACAGGGGGGTGATGAAGCTTTCTTT CSVVRSGQGGDEAFF
TRBJ2-4 TRBV5-1 many . TGCGCCAGCAGCTTGGCGCTAGAGAACATTCAGTACTTC CASSLALENIQYF
TRBJ2-1 TRBV7-2 . . TGTGCCAGCAGCCCCGGTTCCGCAAATGAGCAGTTCTTC CASSPGSANEQFF
TRBJ1-6 TRBV20-1 . . TGCAGTGCTAGAGACACTGGACTAAATTCACCCCTCCACTTT CSARDTGLNSPLHF
TRBJ2-3 TRBV5-4 . TRBD2 TGTGCCAGCACCACTAGCGGGGCTTCAGATACGCAGTATTTT CASTTSGASDTQYF
TRBJ2-3 TRBV12-3/TRBV12-4 few TRBD2 TGTGCCAGCAGTTTAGAACGGACTAGCGGGAACACAGATACGCAGTATTTT CASSLERTSGNTDTQYF
TRBJ2-4 TRBV27 few . TGTGCCAGCAGTTCGTTGGGGGGGGCGGACATTCAGTACTTC CASSSLGGADIQYF
TRBJ2-2 TRBV2 few TRBD1 TGTGCCAGCAGTGAATCGAGACAGGGTCGCACCGGGGAGCTGTTTTTT CASSESRQGRTGELFF
TRBJ2-1 TRBV6-1 . TRBD1 TGTGCCAGCAGCGCGGCGGGACAGGGGAAAGATGAGCAGTTCTTC CASSAAGQGKDEQFF
TRBJ1-1 TRBV11-2 . . TGTGCCAGCAGCTTCCCCGGCTTAGGGGCTGAAGCTTTCTTT CASSFPGLGAEAFF
TRBJ2-4 TRBV25-1 many TRBD1 TGTGCCAGCAGTGAATTTGACCAGGGGGCGGCCGACAAAAACATTCAGTACTTC CASSEFDQGAADKNIQYF
TRBJ1-3 TRBV29-1 many . TGCAGCGTTGCTGGAGGGGCGACCGGAAACACCATATATTTT CSVAGGATGNTIYF
TRBJ2-5 TRBV4-3 few . TGCGCCAGCAGCCAAGTGGGGATGGGGCAGGTTGAGACCCAGTACTTC CASSQVGMGQVETQYF
TRBJ2-5 TRBV5-1 many . TGCGCCAGCAGCCCGCGGTGGCCCCAAGGAGGGACCCAGTACTTC CASSPRWPQGGTQYF
TRBJ2-3 TRBV6-5 . . TGTGCCAGCAGTTACCGGACAGCTAGCACAGATACGCAGTATTTT CASSYRTASTDTQYF
TRBJ2-1 TRBV6-1 few TRBD2 TGTGCCAGCAGTGTTAGCGGGGCACTCAATAATGAGCAGTTCTTC CASSVSGALNNEQFF
TRBJ1-2 TRBV4-1 few . TGCGCCAGCAGCCAGGTGGACAGTGCTAACTATGGCTACACCTTC CASSQVDSANYGYTF
TRBJ2-1 TRBV5-1 . . TGCGCCAGCAGCTTACAAGGGAGGCATGAGCAGTTCTTC CASSLQGRHEQFF
TRBJ1-3 TRBV29-1 many . TGCAGCGTGACTCTGGAGGGAAACACCATATATTTT CSVTLEGNTIYF
TRBJ1-4 TRBV7-6 many . TGTGCCAGCAGCTTAGGGCCCCCGCGTGAAAAACTGTTTTTT CASSLGPPREKLFF
TRBJ2-7 TRBV14 many . TGTGCCAGCAGCGCGAGACGATACTCCTACGAGCAGTACTTC CASSARRYSYEQYF
TRBJ1-2 TRBV7-2 . . TGTGCCAGCAGCTCCTTAATGGTGGGGCGATTTACCTTC CASSSLMVGRFTF
TRBJ2-3 TRBV12-3/TRBV12-4 few . TGTGCCAGCAGTTGGACTAACGGAGAAACAGATACGCAGTATTTT CASSWTNGETDTQYF
TRBJ2-7 TRBV21-1 few . TGTGCCAGCAGCAAAAGCTCCAGTGACCGAGGGTACTTC CASSKSSSDRGYF
TRBJ2-7 TRBV4-3 many TRBD1 TGCGCCAGCAGCCAAGACAGGACAGGGGCCTACGAGCAGTACTTC CASSQDRTGAYEQYF
TRBJ2-3 TRBV5-1 many . TGTGCCAGCAGCTTAGCCACAGATACGCAGTATTTT CASSLATDTQYF